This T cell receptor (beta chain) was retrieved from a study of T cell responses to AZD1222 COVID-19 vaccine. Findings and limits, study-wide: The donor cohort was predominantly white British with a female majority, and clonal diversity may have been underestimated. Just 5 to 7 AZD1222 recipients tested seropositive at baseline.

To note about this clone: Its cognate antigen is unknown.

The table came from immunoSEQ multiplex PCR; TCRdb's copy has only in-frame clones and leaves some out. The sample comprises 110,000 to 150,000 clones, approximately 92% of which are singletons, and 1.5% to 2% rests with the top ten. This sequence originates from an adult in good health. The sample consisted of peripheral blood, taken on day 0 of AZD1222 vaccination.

CDR3 protein: CASSILLGGSEQYF. The CDR3 DNA reads TGTGCCAGTAGTATCTTACTGGGCGGCTCCGAGCAGTACTTC. The chain combines TRBV19 with TRBJ2-7; D ambiguous. The germline V gene has CDR1 LNHDA and CDR2 SQIVND (reference sequence). This CDR3 region has 14 residues. Trimming shortened V by 3 bases and J by 6 bases, and 15 bases separated the two germline ends.